This TCR beta chain was found in a study of glioma-infiltrating T cells. The CDR3 runs to 12 residues. Trimming stripped 6 bases from V and 7 bases from J, with 12 bases between. Germline assignment: CDR1 MNHEY and CDR2 SMNVEV (reference sequence). Whole-study findings and limits: CDR3 overlap between tissue and blood was very small. Tissue-blood divergence was below expectation in non-neoplastic patients, above in gliomas.

In this sample, this clonotype turned up many times. What it recognizes is unknown. The iRepertoire nested amplicon-rescue multiplex PCR amplified TCR alpha and beta CDR3s from RNA. One entry per CDR3 protein results from TCRdb running MiXCR on the multiplex PCR reads. In the table there are around 130,000 distinct CDR3 sequences, approximately 24% of which are singletons. Source material: glioma tissue, nonneoplastic brain tissue, or PBMCs (not recorded which). This chain uses TRBV27 with TRBJ2-5, with no clear D. This receptor was taken from a human donor with low-grade glioma or glioblastoma, undergoing nonglioma brain surgery, or in good health (not recorded which). CDR3 DNA sequence: TGTGCCAGCAGCAATCCCTCCGGGACCCAGTACTTC. Translating gives CASSNPSGTQYF.